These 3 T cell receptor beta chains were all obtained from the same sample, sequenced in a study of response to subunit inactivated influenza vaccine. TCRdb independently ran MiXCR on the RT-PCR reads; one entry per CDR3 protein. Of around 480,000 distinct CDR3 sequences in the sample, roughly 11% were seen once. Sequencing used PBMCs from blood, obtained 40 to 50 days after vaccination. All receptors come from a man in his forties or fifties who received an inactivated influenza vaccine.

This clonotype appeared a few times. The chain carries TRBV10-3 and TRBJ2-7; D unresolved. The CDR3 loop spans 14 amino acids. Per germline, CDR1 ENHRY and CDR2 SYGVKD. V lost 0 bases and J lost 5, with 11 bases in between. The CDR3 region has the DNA TGTGCCATCAGTGAGTCTAATTCCCCCCACGAGCAGTACTTC. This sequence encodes CAISESNSPHEQYF.

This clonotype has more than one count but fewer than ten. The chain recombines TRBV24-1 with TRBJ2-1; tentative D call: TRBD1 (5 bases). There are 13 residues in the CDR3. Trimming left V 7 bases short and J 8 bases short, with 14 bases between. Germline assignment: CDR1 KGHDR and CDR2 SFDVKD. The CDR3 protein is CATSGRVFDEQFF. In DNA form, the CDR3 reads TGTGCCACCAGCGGCAGGGTGTTTGATGAGCAGTTCTTC.

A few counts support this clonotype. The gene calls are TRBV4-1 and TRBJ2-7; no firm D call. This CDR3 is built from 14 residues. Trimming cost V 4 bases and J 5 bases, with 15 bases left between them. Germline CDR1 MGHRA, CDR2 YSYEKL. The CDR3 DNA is TGCGCCAGCAGCCGACTGATCTTCAAAAACGAGCAGTACTTC. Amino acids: CASSRLIFKNEQYF.